This TCR beta chain is drawn from a study of lymphopenia after photon versus proton radiotherapy. Findings of the study overall: Post-nadir diversity loss with photons came from oligoclonal expansion, particularly CD8+ Temra cells.

Sequencing used immunoSEQ multiplex PCR; TCRdb keeps in-frame clones, though not all of them. This table has roughly 13,000 clones, 88% appearing once. The V end lost 1 base, the J end lost 2 bases, and 13 bases lay between the germline ends. This CDR3 comprises 16 residues. Germline V gene data show CDR1 as MGHRA and CDR2 as YSYEKL. Remarks on this clone: Antigen: not known.

This TCR came from a man aged 60-69 years with pancreatic cancer. This chain links TRBV4-1 with TRBJ2-3, with unresolved D. The sample in question was peripheral blood, obtained from a patient treated with photon-based radiotherapy. Here the CDR3 reads CASSQVPHRPTDTQYF. The CDR3 region has the DNA TGCGCCAGCAGCCAAGTTCCTCATCGGCCCACAGATACGCAGTATTTT.